The 29 T cell receptor beta chains reported below all come from one sample, sequenced in a study of cytomegalovirus exposure and HLA in healthy donors. The PCR ran on 60 Vbeta and 13 Jbeta primers. Profiling relied on immunoSEQ multiplex PCR, and the TCRdb table lists in-frame clones only, not all of them. The data show about 170,000 clones, with over 65% seen just once and about 0.69% held by the top ten. Sequencing was carried out using PBMCs. The receptors stem from a female donor in good health and CMV-seronegative.

The chain links TRBV6-5 to TRBJ2-2; the D is unclear. Germline lookup yields CDR1 MNHEY and CDR2 SVGAGI. V was clipped by 0 bases and J by 0 bases, with 8 bases between them. This CDR3 is 16 amino acids long. The CDR3, as DNA: TGTGCCAGCAGTTACTCGGGCGCGACGAACACCGGGGAGCTGTTTTTT. The encoded protein is CASSYSGATNTGELFF.

The table lists this clone with a few counts. The J gene is TRBJ2-3, the V gene TRBV7-6, with 10 bases fitting TRBD2. With 6 bases clipped from V and 2 bases from J, the junction kept 8 bases outside the gene matches. The CDR3 extends over 16 amino acids. Germline V gives CDR1 SGHVS, CDR2 FNYEAQ. The CDR3 coding sequence is TGTGCCAGCAGACCGAGCGGGAGGGCCAACACAGATACGCAGTATTTT. Amino acids: CASRPSGRANTDTQYF.

V gene TRBV4-3 combines with J gene TRBJ2-5; D gene unclear. The J call may be incorrect, as the DNA end agrees better with TRBJ2-7. The germline V gene has CDR1 LGHNA and CDR2 YSLEER. CDR3 size: 15 residues. The DNA for the CDR3 is TGCGCCAGCAGCCAAGTTGATAGAACCTCCTACGAGCAGTACTTC. Protein: CASSQVDRTSYEQYF.

The chain recombines TRBV10-3 with TRBJ2-1; 9 bases fit TRBD2. V was pared by 7 bases and J by 7 bases, with 5 bases of the junction left unmatched. The CDR3 totals 13 residues. The germline gives CDR1 ENHRY, CDR2 SYGVKD. Written as DNA, the CDR3 is TGTGCCATCATGGTGGCGGGGGGGAATGAGCAGTTCTTC. Its protein is CAIMVAGGNEQFF.

This chain links TRBV18 with TRBJ2-7, with D unresolved. Germline-derived CDR1 and CDR2 are KGHSH and LQKENI. This CDR3 spans 14 amino acids. V was cut by 3 bases and J by 0 bases, with 9 bases left in between. The CDR3 bases are TGTGCCAGCTCACCGGGCCTCAGCTCCTACGAGCAGTACTTC. Protein product: CASSPGLSSYEQYF. Using reference TRBV18 and TRBJ2-7 for the parts outside the CDR3, the full variable domain is NAGVMQNPRHLVRRRGQEARLRCSPMKGHSHVYWYRQLPEEGLKFMVYLQKENIIDESGMPKERFSAEFPKEGPSILRIQQVVRGDSAAYFCASSPGLSSYEQYFGPGTRLTVT.

This clone has a handful of counts. V is TRBV7-2 and J is TRBJ1-1; TRBD1 aligns across 7 bases. The trim removed 4 bases at V and 1 base at J, leaving 3 bases unmatched. Germline assignment: CDR1 SGHTA and CDR2 FQGNSA. This CDR3 has 14 amino acids. The CDR3 protein is CASSSTGTNTEAFF. The CDR3 coding sequence is TGTGCCAGCAGCTCGACAGGGACGAACACTGAAGCTTTCTTT.

The rearrangement uses TRBV9 and TRBJ2-7; the D gene is possibly TRBD1 (5 bases). CDR3 length: 15 residues. Trimming removed 6 bases at V and 2 bases at J, with 18 bases between. Germline V gene lookup returns CDR1 SGDLS and CDR2 YYNGEE. CDR3 coding DNA: TGTGCCAGCACTCAAGGTCCCACGACAGCCTACGAGCAGTACTTC. Amino acids: CASTQGPTTAYEQYF.

The chain employs TRBV5-1 and TRBJ2-3; a possible D gene is TRBD1 (5 bases). Trimming took off 1 base at V and 0 bases at J, with 6 bases between the two ends. The germline V gene has CDR1 SGHRS and CDR2 YFSETQ. This CDR3 contains 14 residues. The CDR3: CASSLRQSTDTQYF. CDR3 DNA: TGCGCCAGCAGCTTGAGACAGAGCACAGATACGCAGTATTTT.

The gene calls are TRBV18 and TRBJ1-1; 10 bases agree with TRBD1. The CDR3 covers 16 residues. The germline V gene has CDR1 KGHSH and CDR2 LQKENI. V lost 6 bases, J lost 10 bases, and 17 bases stayed unmatched. CDR3 sequence: CASSKSQSGTGERAFF. CDR3 DNA: TGTGCCAGCTCCAAGAGCCAAAGCGGGACAGGGGAACGAGCTTTCTTT.

This sequence joins TRBV7-9 and TRBJ1-1, with 12 bases fitting TRBD1. The CDR3 extends over 19 amino acids. The J segment lost 4 bases and the V segment lost 2 bases, leaving 14 bases of the junction unmatched. Germline CDR1 is SEHNR and CDR2 is FQNEAQ (reference sequence). CDR3: CASSLLGRGQGALGTEAFF. CDR3 in DNA: TGTGCCAGCAGCTTATTAGGTCGGGGACAGGGGGCGCTGGGCACTGAAGCTTTCTTT.

CDR3 residues: CATRQEENTEAFF. In DNA form, the CDR3 reads TGTGCCACCCGACAGGAAGAGAACACTGAAGCTTTCTTT. The chain recombines TRBV18 with TRBJ1-1, with D tentatively TRBD1 (6 bases). This CDR3 has 13 residues. Germline V gene lookup returns CDR1 KGHSH and CDR2 LQKENI. Trimming removed 10 bases from V and 1 base from J, with 13 bases in between.

The CDR3 DNA reads as TGTGCCAGCAGTTCCCGATCCGGGACAGGGAACAACGAGCAGTACTTC. This codes for CASSSRSGTGNNEQYF. The chain couples TRBV7-6 to TRBJ2-7, with 9 positions matching TRBD1. Trimming at V came to 6 bases and at J to 5 bases, leaving 14 bases not matched to a gene. The CDR3 spans 16 residues. Germline V lookup: CDR1 SGHVS, CDR2 FNYEAQ.

This sequence joins TRBV4-2 and TRBJ1-5; D may be TRBD1 (6 bases). V gave up 0 bases and J gave up 7 bases, with 16 bases separating them. Germline loops: CDR1 LGHNA, CDR2 YNFKEQ. CDR3 length: 16 residues. Here the CDR3 reads CASSQDGGGTGQPQHF. The CDR3 nucleotides read TGTGCCAGCAGCCAAGATGGGGGGGGCACAGGGCAGCCCCAGCATTTT.

This chain uses TRBV10-3 with TRBJ2-5, with D maybe TRBD1 (5 bases). The CDR3 is 14 residues long. Germline CDR1 and CDR2: ENHRY and SYGVKD. V lost 4 bases and J 2 bases, leaving 11 bases between the germline ends. CDR3: CAISAPDKQETQYF. In nucleotides, the CDR3 is TGTGCCATCAGTGCTCCGGACAAGCAAGAGACCCAGTACTTC.

The chain's CDR3 is CASSLDRSRSRYSNQPQHF. The CDR3 coding sequence is TGTGCCAGCAGCTTAGATCGCAGTCGGAGTCGTTATAGCAATCAGCCCCAGCATTTT. J is TRBJ1-5 and V is TRBV7-9; no reliable D call. V was shortened by 1 base and J by 0 bases, with 19 bases between the two germline ends. CDR3 length: 19 amino acids. CDR1 is SEHNR, CDR2 FQNEAQ, per germline (reference sequence).

The sample holds a few counts of this clone. The rearrangement uses TRBV2 and TRBJ2-7, with D possibly being TRBD2 (6 bases). The V end lost 0 bases, the J end lost 3 bases, and 24 bases lay between the germline ends. Germline V CDR1 and CDR2: SNHLY, FYNNEI. CDR3 length: 19 amino acids. The CDR3 spells CASSEAPPSGGIGYYEQYF. The CDR3 coding sequence is TGTGCCAGCAGTGAAGCTCCCCCCTCCGGCGGGATAGGGTACTACGAGCAGTACTTC. The full variable domain, its missing parts supplied by reference TRBV2 and TRBJ2-7, is EPEVTQTPSHQVTQMGQEVILRCVPISNHLYFYWYRQILGQKVEFLVSFYNNEISEKSEIFDDQFSVERPDGSNFTLKIRSTKLEDSAMYFCASSEAPPSGGIGYYEQYFGPGTRLTVT.

This clone has a single count. V gene TRBV5-1 combines with J gene TRBJ1-2; the D is unclear. The ends were cut back, 0 bases at V and 9 bases at J, with 9 bases in the middle. The CDR3 spans 12 residues. Germline CDR1 SGHRS, CDR2 YFSETQ. The CDR3 protein is CASSLESGSYTF. The CDR3 coding sequence is TGCGCCAGCAGCTTGGAGTCGGGGAGCTACACCTTC.

The chain employs TRBV5-1 and TRBJ2-3; TRBD1 might be the D (6 bases). V gave up 3 bases and J gave up 0 bases, with 8 bases separating them. The CDR3 is made up of 14 amino acids. Per germline, CDR1 SGHRS and CDR2 YFSETQ. Written as DNA, the CDR3 is TGCGCCAGCAGCTCCGGACAGAGCACAGATACGCAGTATTTT. Translated: CASSSGQSTDTQYF.

The chain combines TRBV14 with TRBJ2-5; 11 bases align to TRBD2. The J call may be wrong; the DNA end is better matched by TRBJ2-7. This CDR3 contains 15 residues. The V gene's germline CDR1 is SGHDN and CDR2 FVKESK. Here the CDR3 DNA reads TGTGCCAGCAGCCAAGAACTAGCGGGAGCCTACGAGCAGTACTTC. This gives the protein CASSQELAGAYEQYF.

The V and J genes are TRBV7-9 and TRBJ1-6; 8 bases map to TRBD1. Trimming cost V 4 bases and J 6 bases; bases outside gene matches: 5. The CDR3 extends over 15 amino acids. The germline gives CDR1 SEHNR, CDR2 FQNEAQ (reference sequence). CDR3 sequence reads: CASSSTGVGNSPLHF. CDR3 nucleotides: TGTGCCAGCAGCTCGACAGGGGTTGGTAATTCACCCCTCCACTTT.

In this sample, this clone turned up a few times. This chain links TRBV4-1 with TRBJ1-3; TRBD1 agrees at 7 bases. The CDR3 contains 18 residues. The germline gives CDR1 MGHRA, CDR2 YSYEKL. The ends lost 4 bases at V and 0 bases at J; junction bases unmatched: 12. The CDR3 DNA is TGCGCCAGCAGCCGGGACTTGCGGGACAGAATCTCTGGAAACACCATATATTTT. This sequence encodes CASSRDLRDRISGNTIYF.

The table lists this clone with a few counts. The rearrangement joins TRBV30 to TRBJ2-3; D perhaps matches TRBD2 (6 bases). V lost 0 bases and J lost 8, with 15 bases in between. This CDR3 comprises 14 residues. Per germline, CDR1 GTSNPN and CDR2 SVGIG (reference sequence). The CDR3 region is CAWSVQRRLVTQYF. The CDR3 DNA is TGTGCCTGGAGTGTACAACGGCGACTAGTTACGCAGTATTTT. Variable domain in full (rest from reference TRBV30 and TRBJ2-3): SQTIHQWPATLVQPVGSPLSLECTVEGTSNPNLYWYRQAAGRGLQLLFYSVGIGQISSEVPQNLSASRPQDRQFILSSKKLLLSDSGFYLCAWSVQRRLVTQYFGPGTRLTVL.

The CDR3: CASSIHSAGGYGYTF. The CDR3 nucleotides read TGTGCCAGTAGTATCCATTCTGCGGGGGGCTATGGCTACACCTTC. The chain carries TRBV19 and TRBJ1-2; weak D call: TRBD1 (5 bases). The CDR3 length is 15 residues. V lost 3 bases and J lost 4, with 15 bases in between. Germline CDR1 LNHDA, CDR2 SQIVND (reference sequence).

The chain couples TRBV28 to TRBJ1-2, with D perhaps TRBD1 (6 bases). V shed 1 base and J shed 5 bases, with 14 bases lying between them. The CDR3 contains 15 residues. CDR1 and CDR2 from the germline V gene are MDHEN and SYDVKM. The CDR3 protein is CASSLSTGFGYGYTF. The CDR3 DNA sequence: TGTGCCAGCAGTTTATCTACAGGGTTCGGATATGGCTACACCTTC.

This clone was seen a few times. This sequence joins TRBV4-3 and TRBJ2-7, with 8 bases that match TRBD1. The germline V gene encodes CDR1 LGHNA and CDR2 YSLEER. This CDR3 is 14 amino acids long. With 3 bases clipped from V and 3 bases from J, the junction kept 4 bases outside the gene matches. CDR3 in amino acids: CASSQDRVDYEQYF. The CDR3 coding sequence is TGCGCCAGCAGCCAGGACAGGGTCGACTACGAGCAGTACTTC.

This clone was observed a single time. The chain carries TRBV7-3 and TRBJ2-3; TRBD2 matches at 10 bases. Unmatched junction bases numbered 3, after V lost 5 bases and J lost 10 bases. CDR3 length: 12 amino acids. Germline-derived CDR1 and CDR2 are SGHTA and FQGTGA. In DNA form, the CDR3 reads TGTGCCAGCAGCGCTAGCGGGGGATCGCAGTATTTT. It yields the protein CASSASGGSQYF. Combining the CDR3 with reference TRBV7-3 and TRBJ2-3 gives the whole variable domain GAGVSQTPSNKVTEKGKYVELRCDPISGHTALYWYRQSLGQGPEFLIYFQGTGAADDSGLPNDRFFAVRPEGSVSTLKIQRTERGDSAVYLCASSASGGSQYFGPGTRLTVL.

The genes are TRBV6-6 and TRBJ1-1, with D uncertain. Germline CDR1 is MNHNY and CDR2 is SVGAGI (reference sequence). The CDR3 extends over 12 amino acids. The ends were cut back, 8 bases at V and 5 bases at J, with 12 bases in the middle. The CDR3 region has the DNA TGTGCCAGCGGCGGGATAGGAACTGAAGCTTTCTTT. This encodes CASGGIGTEAFF.

The rearrangement links TRBV7-9 to TRBJ2-1; 10 nucleotides align to TRBD2. After removal of 3 bases from V and 3 bases from J, the junction contained 5 bases not matched to a gene. The V gene's germline CDR1 is SEHNR and CDR2 FQNEAQ (reference sequence). CDR3 length equals 16 residues. CDR3 in amino acids: CASSFSLAGDYNEQFF. Here the CDR3 DNA reads TGTGCCAGCAGCTTTAGTCTAGCGGGGGACTACAATGAGCAGTTCTTC.

This clone was seen a few times. This rearrangement joins TRBV5-6 to TRBJ1-2; D is unclear. Per germline, CDR1 SGHDT and CDR2 YYEEEE. V was pared by 0 bases and J by 5 bases, with 14 bases between. The CDR3 is made up of 15 amino acids. This chain's CDR3 is CASSLGGSLEYGYTF. CDR3 DNA: TGTGCCAGCAGCTTGGGAGGTTCCCTGGAGTATGGCTACACCTTC. The whole variable domain, remainder taken from reference TRBV5-6 and TRBJ1-2, is DAGVTQSPTHLIKTRGQQVTLRCSPKSGHDTVSWYQQALGQGPQFIFQYYEEEERQRGNFPDRFSGHQFPNYSSELNVNALLLGDSALYLCASSLGGSLEYGYTFGSGTRLTVV.